Following are 18 T cell receptor beta chains from one sample sequenced in a study of post-analysis software for immune sequencing data. For these TCRs, the target antigens are not known. Overall study results and limits: The five TRBV segments detected at higher frequency in patients than in controls included TRBV5-6, TRBV5-1 and TRBV20-1.

Unique molecular identifiers had been added to the TCR beta cDNA libraries. TCRdb re-analysed the PCR reads in MiXCR, keeping a single row per CDR3 protein. Here the sample spans roughly 870,000 distinct CDR3 sequences, roughly 50% being singletons. The sample taken for sequencing was blood. All receptors derive from a girl aged 5-17 years with multiple sclerosis.

DNA of the CDR3: TGTGCCAGCAGCCCCCTGGGAGGTGGCGGGGCTTTCTTT. Protein: CASSPLGGGGAFF. The chain has TRBV3-1 and TRBJ1-1, with no clear D. Germline V CDR1 and CDR2: LGHDT, YNNKEL (reference sequence). This CDR3 is 13 amino acids long. V was pared by 4 bases and J by 11 bases, with 17 bases between.

The rearrangement links TRBV9 to TRBJ1-2; D might be TRBD1 (6 bases). V shed 0 bases and J shed 3 bases, with 12 bases lying between them. The CDR3 sequence is 15 residues long. CDR1 is SGDLS and CDR2 is YYNGEE in the germline V gene. The CDR3 loop is CASSVEAGGDYGYTF. In DNA form, the CDR3 reads TGTGCCAGCAGCGTAGAGGCGGGGGGCGACTATGGCTACACCTTC.

The chain couples TRBV6-1 to TRBJ2-3, with D maybe TRBD2 (5 bases). CDR3 length equals 14 residues. With 10 bases removed from V and 1 base from J, the gap between germline ends came to 15 bases. Per the germline V gene, CDR1 is MNHNS and CDR2 is SASEGT. The CDR3 sequence is CATSDDGGTDTQYF. CDR3 coding DNA: TGTGCCACCTCTGACGACGGGGGCACAGATACGCAGTATTTT.

The V gene is TRBV5-1, the J gene TRBJ2-4; possible D gene TRBD2, 6 bases. The assigned J gene may be wrong: the sequence end matches TRBJ2-7 better. Germline-derived CDR1 and CDR2 are SGHRS and YFSETQ. This CDR3 comprises 16 residues. The CDR3 DNA follows: TGCGCCAGCAGCTGGGCCTTAGCGGAGAGCTCCTACGAGCAGTACTTC. Translating it yields CASSWALAESSYEQYF.

The V and J genes are TRBV29-1 and TRBJ2-7; D gene uncertain. Germline loops: CDR1 SQVTM, CDR2 ANQGSEA. With 4 bases removed from V and 3 bases from J, the gap between germline ends came to 13 bases. The CDR3 covers 13 residues. This chain's CDR3 is CSVAMGAGYEQYF. The CDR3 DNA reads as TGCAGCGTTGCGATGGGTGCAGGCTACGAGCAGTACTTC.

This clonotype showed up just a few times. This chain connects TRBV4-1 to TRBJ2-5, with 10 bases aligning to TRBD2. Germline V gene sequence: CDR1 MGHRA, CDR2 YSYEKL. The CDR3 has 16 amino acids. V trimming: 1 base; J trimming: 5 bases; junction bases outside the gene matches: 7. The CDR3 DNA is TGCGCCAGCAGCCAAGCGGGACTAGCGCGGACGGAGACCCAGTACTTC. Its translation is CASSQAGLARTETQYF.

This clonotype was detected only a few times. The chain has TRBV5-1 and TRBJ2-1; the match to TRBD2 covers 12 bases. Germline CDR1 reads SGHRS; CDR2 reads YFSETQ. V lost 1 base, J lost 5 bases, and 10 bases stayed unmatched. The CDR3 loop spans 18 amino acids. The CDR3 bases are TGCGCCAGCAGCTTGACTAGCGGGAGGCCTAGCCCCGACAATGAGCAGTTCTTC. Encoded protein: CASSLTSGRPSPDNEQFF.

This sequence joins TRBV20-1 and TRBJ2-1, with 13 bases that match TRBD2. J gave up 3 bases and V 6 bases, and 5 bases lay outside the gene matches. This CDR3 is built from 15 residues. Germline lookup yields CDR1 DFQATT and CDR2 SNEGSKA (reference sequence). The CDR3 bases are TGCAGTGCCGGGGGACTAGCGGGGTTCTACAATGAGCAGTTCTTC. It is translated as CSAGGLAGFYNEQFF.

The chain uses TRBV7-9 and TRBJ1-1; a weak D match, TRBD1 (6 bases). CDR1 and CDR2 (germline): SEHNR, FQNEAQ (reference sequence). This CDR3 comprises 13 residues. The V gene lost 6 bases and the J gene lost 1 base, with 9 bases spanning the gap. CDR3: CASRHRENTEAFF. For the CDR3, the DNA is TGTGCCAGCAGACACAGGGAGAACACTGAAGCTTTCTTT.

Turning to this clonotype: The junction departs from the called germline gene at one end, perhaps through a read error. DNA of the CDR3: TGTACCAGCAGCACACGGGACTATTTAGGGGAGCAGTACTTC. It yields the protein CTSSTRDYLGEQYF. The rearrangement uses TRBV5-5 and TRBJ2-7, with 7 positions matching TRBD2. Germline V CDR1 and CDR2: SGHKS, YYEKEE (reference sequence). The length of the CDR3 is 14 residues.

The chain is built from TRBV20-1 and TRBJ2-3; D gene unclear. The V gene lost 1 base and the J gene lost 0 bases, with 8 bases spanning the gap. The germline V gene encodes CDR1 DFQATT and CDR2 SNEGSKA (reference sequence). The CDR3 is made up of 14 amino acids. DNA for the CDR3: TGCAGTGCTAGAGGGAAATCTAGCACAGATACGCAGTATTTT. Protein sequence: CSARGKSSTDTQYF.

The chain joins TRBV7-9 to TRBJ1-1, with 10 bases that match TRBD1. The V and J ends lost 5 bases and 0 bases, in that order; junction bases with no gene match: 6. Germline CDR1 SEHNR, CDR2 FQNEAQ (reference sequence). This CDR3 region has 16 residues. This chain's CDR3 is CASSTWTGGMNTEAFF. The DNA for the CDR3 is TGTGCCAGCAGCACTTGGACAGGGGGAATGAACACTGAAGCTTTCTTT.

The V and J genes are TRBV10-3 and TRBJ2-1; TRBD2 matches at 8 bases. The V gene end was trimmed by 3 bases and the J gene end by 6 bases; junction bases not matched to a gene: 4. The CDR3 is made up of 14 amino acids. Germline V gene data show CDR1 as ENHRY and CDR2 as SYGVKD. In DNA, the CDR3 is TGTGCCATCAGTGACCGACGGGAGGGCAATGAGCAGTTCTTC. It codes for CAISDRREGNEQFF.

The rearrangement uses TRBV5-1 and TRBJ2-1, with 9 nucleotides matching TRBD1. V was clipped by 3 bases and J by 4 bases; unmatched bases: 11. The CDR3 runs 17 residues. CDR1 SGHRS and CDR2 YFSETQ come from the germline V gene. The CDR3 DNA sequence: TGCGCCAGCAGCTCGAGCCTCCCCGGGACAGGGTACAATGAGCAGTTCTTC. Residues: CASSSSLPGTGYNEQFF.

The chain employs TRBV10-3 and TRBJ2-3; D is unresolved. CDR1 and CDR2 (germline): ENHRY, SYGVKD. The CDR3 has 13 residues. V gave up 6 bases and J gave up 0 bases, with 7 bases separating them. CDR3 loop: CAISVESTDTQYF. The CDR3 coding sequence is TGTGCCATCAGCGTGGAAAGCACAGATACGCAGTATTTT.

CDR3 in amino acids: CASSYEQGAYEQYF. The CDR3 DNA reads as TGTGCCAGCAGTTACGAACAGGGGGCGTACGAGCAGTACTTC. The rearrangement joins TRBV6-5 to TRBJ2-7, with 9 bases matching TRBD1. The CDR3 contains 14 residues. Germline V gives CDR1 MNHEY, CDR2 SVGAGI. The V segment lost 2 bases and the J segment 4 bases; nucleotides outside the gene matches: 3.

The chain has TRBV7-8 and TRBJ2-1; D not resolved. Per the germline V gene, CDR1 is SGHVS and CDR2 is FQNEAQ. The CDR3 runs to 11 residues. Trimming cost V 2 bases and J 10 bases, with 6 bases left between them. This chain's CDR3 is CASSLITEQFF. CDR3 nucleotide sequence: TGTGCCAGCAGCTTAATCACCGAGCAGTTCTTC. Full variable domain (missing parts from reference TRBV7-8 and TRBJ2-1): GAGVSQSPRYKVAKRGQDVALRCDPISGHVSLFWYQQALGQGPEFLTYFQNEAQLDKSGLPSDRFFAERPEGSVSTLKIQRTQQEDSAVYLCASSLITEQFFGPGTRLTVL.

Only a few counts were recorded for this clonotype. The chain couples TRBV12-3 or TRBV12-4 to TRBJ2-1, with 7 bases identical to TRBD1. V shed 6 bases, J shed 6 bases, and the junction held 8 bases outside the gene matches. The CDR3 runs 14 residues. Here the CDR3 reads CASSPTGTVNEQFF. CDR3 in DNA: TGTGCCAGCAGCCCAACGGGGACAGTCAATGAGCAGTTCTTC.